These T cell receptor beta chains were read from a single sample in a study of shared clonotypes between healthy human individuals. Sequencing was performed with immunoSEQ multiplex PCR; in TCRdb, only in-frame clones are kept and a portion is missing. The table has over a million clones, roughly 74% seen once; the top ten hold 0.4% to 0.55%. Material for sequencing was memory CD4+ T cells from PBMCs. The receptors shown here come from a man between 18 and 35 years old in good health. Some clones in this sample may be carry-over from other donors' samples. Each CDR3 is given without its conserved first and last residue.

V	J	CDR3
TRBV7-9	TRBJ2-4	ASSWSGGLNIQY
TRBV30	TRBJ2-5	AWSSQGPQY
TRBV4-2	TRBJ2-1	ASSQRQGVYNEQF
TRBV27	TRBJ1-5	ASSLRSTSGQPQH
TRBV28	TRBJ1-5	ASRVSDHDRGMAQPQH
TRBV4-2	TRBJ2-1	ASRLFSGQGRDEQF
TRBV6-5	TRBJ1-5	ASSPGQYSNQPQH
TRBV4-2	TRBJ2-3	ASSPTNRDTQY
TRBV5-6	TRBJ2-1	ASSFGDNEQF
TRBV5-1	TRBJ2-3	ASSLATGGADTQY
TRBV18	TRBJ2-3	ASSEGLAGTDTQY
TRBV5-6	TRBJ2-3	ASSLRTSGAQY
TRBV7-3	TRBJ2-5	ASSLNGGTQY
TRBV7-8	TRBJ1-1	ASSLELGGANTEAF
TRBV7-3	TRBJ2-2	ASQRGANTGELF
TRBV6-6	.	ASSGTGVRGEQY
TRBV7-2	TRBJ2-7	ASSALAESNYEQY
TRBV5-1	TRBJ1-5	ASSPVGGGGNQPQH
TRBV29-1	TRBJ1-2	SVVSGDGYT
TRBV6-5	TRBJ1-3	ASSYRGASGNTIY
TRBV5-1	TRBJ2-5	ASRQGPGETQY
TRBV5-6	TRBJ2-1	ASSLVGAGGAGNEQF
TRBV5-4	TRBJ2-5	ASSVAGAQETQY
TRBV7-2	TRBJ2-1	ASSLASPRPNEQF
TRBV19	TRBJ1-1	ASSEALGTEAF
TRBV7-3	TRBJ2-3	ASSLQGRGTDTQY